These 20 T cell receptor beta chains were all obtained from the same sample, sequenced in a study of blood T cell repertoires in COVID-19. Profiling relied on immunoSEQ multiplex PCR, and the TCRdb table lists in-frame clones only, not all of them. This table holds roughly 160,000 clones, roughly 80% found once. Sequencing used PBMCs or T cells enriched from blood (not recorded which). These receptors were taken from a woman aged 55-69 years who had recovered from COVID-19.

The chain recombines TRBV19 with TRBJ2-3; unclear D gene. CDR3 length equals 15 residues. Germline V gene data show CDR1 as LNHDA and CDR2 as SQIVND (reference sequence). Trimming took off 3 bases at V and 0 bases at J, with 10 bases between the two ends. This CDR3 reads CASSIGTTSTDTQYF. DNA of the CDR3: TGTGCCAGTAGTATCGGCACTACTAGCACAGATACGCAGTATTTT.

The V gene is TRBV5-1, the J gene TRBJ2-7; a weak D match, TRBD2 (6 bases). CDR3 length: 14 residues. V was cut by 5 bases and J by 2 bases, with 14 bases left in between. Germline V CDR1 and CDR2: SGHRS, YFSETQ. CDR3 DNA sequence: TGCGCCAGCAGACCGGGACTCGGGACCTACGAGCAGTACTTC. Its translation is CASRPGLGTYEQYF. Based on the CDR3 plus reference TRBV5-1 and TRBJ2-7, the full variable domain is KAGVTQTPRYLIKTRGQQVTLSCSPISGHRSVSWYQQTPGQGLQFLFEYFSETQRNKGNFPGRFSGRQFSNSRSEMNVSTLELGDSALYLCASRPGLGTYEQYFGPGTRLTVT.

As for this clone: At one of its ends the junction is not consistent with the germline gene, which may arise from a read error. V gene TRBV2 combines with J gene TRBJ2-4, with TRBD1 identical over 7 bases. The length of the CDR3 is 15 residues. Germline CDR1 SNHLY, CDR2 FYNNEI. The CDR3 DNA sequence: TGTGCCAGCACTGAAGAACAGGGGACCAAAAACATTCAGTACTTC. This encodes CASTEEQGTKNIQYF.

This rearrangement joins TRBV18 to TRBJ1-3; maybe TRBD1 (5 bases). Trimming pared 5 bases from V and 0 bases from J, leaving 14 bases between. Germline assignment: CDR1 KGHSH and CDR2 LQKENI. This CDR3 is 16 amino acids long. The CDR3 nucleotides read TGTGCCAGCTCAGGATACAGGCCAGGCTCTGGAAACACCATATATTTT. This sequence encodes CASSGYRPGSGNTIYF.

The chain is built from TRBV5-1 and TRBJ2-7; maybe TRBD1 (6 bases). From germline, CDR1 is SGHRS and CDR2 YFSETQ. This CDR3 is 11 amino acids long. Trimming shortened V by 2 bases and J by 8 bases, and 8 bases separated the two germline ends. Here the CDR3 reads CASSLQGQQYF. The DNA of the CDR3 is TGCGCCAGCAGCTTACAGGGCCAGCAGTACTTC.

The chain recombines TRBV19 with TRBJ1-1; no clear D gene. This CDR3 has 11 amino acids. Trimming removed 3 bases at V and 8 bases at J, with 7 bases between. CDR1 is LNHDA and CDR2 is SQIVND in the germline V gene (reference sequence). The CDR3 nucleotides read TGTGCCAGTAGTATTGCGTGGGAAGCTTTCTTT. Its protein product is CASSIAWEAFF.

In this sample, this clone turned up a few times. The chain uses TRBV7-2 and TRBJ1-2; possibly TRBD1 for D (5 bases). CDR3 size: 14 residues. Trimming stripped 5 bases from V and 7 bases from J, with 17 bases between. CDR1 and CDR2 (germline): SGHTA, FQGNSA. For the CDR3, the DNA is TGTGCCAGCAGCCTCCGGGGGGAGCTGGGTGGCTACACCTTC. Translating it yields CASSLRGELGGYTF.

The rearrangement links TRBV18 to TRBJ2-1, with D tentatively TRBD2 (6 bases). Trimming removed 1 base at V and 8 bases at J, with 12 bases between. The germline V gene encodes CDR1 KGHSH and CDR2 LQKENI. The CDR3 extends over 14 amino acids. DNA for the CDR3: TGTGCCAGCTCACCACAGTTAGGAGGGCATGAGCAGTTCTTC. Translation: CASSPQLGGHEQFF. Complete variable domain (other parts from reference TRBV18 and TRBJ2-1): NAGVMQNPRHLVRRRGQEARLRCSPMKGHSHVYWYRQLPEEGLKFMVYLQKENIIDESGMPKERFSAEFPKEGPSILRIQQVVRGDSAAYFCASSPQLGGHEQFFGPGTRLTVL.

The V gene is TRBV5-4, the J gene TRBJ1-1; possibly TRBD1 for D (6 bases). This CDR3 contains 15 residues. Trimming stripped 5 bases from V and 4 bases from J, with 18 bases between. Germline assignment: CDR1 SGHNT and CDR2 YYREEE (reference sequence). CDR3 nucleotide sequence: TGTGCCAGCAGAGCACAGGGAGGGTGGACCACTGAAGCTTTCTTT. It specifies CASRAQGGWTTEAFF.

In its sample, this clone was seen a few times. The gene calls are TRBV7-2 and TRBJ2-3; 7 positions match TRBD2. V lost 3 bases to trimming and J lost 0 bases; unmatched junction nucleotides: 9. Germline CDR1 SGHTA, CDR2 FQGNSA. This CDR3 spans 17 amino acids. CDR3 loop: CASSFRAGLSSTDTQYF. DNA of the CDR3: TGTGCCAGCAGCTTCCGAGCGGGGCTCTCTAGCACAGATACGCAGTATTTT.

The rearrangement joins TRBV5-6 to TRBJ2-4; 9 bases match TRBD1. The CDR3 consists of 14 residues. V was clipped by 5 bases and J by 14 bases; unmatched bases: 14. Germline V gene data show CDR1 as SGHDT and CDR2 as YYEEEE. CDR3 coding DNA: TGTGCCAGCAGGGGACAGGGAGGGCGTGTGGTGGAGTACTTC. It specifies CASRGQGGRVVEYF.

The J gene is TRBJ2-5, the V gene TRBV24-1; weak D call: TRBD2 (6 bases). V lost 8 bases and J lost 5, with 17 bases in between. The CDR3 runs 14 residues. From germline, CDR1 is KGHDR and CDR2 SFDVKD. The DNA for the CDR3 is TGTGCCACCACCGGGGGACGGGACCGTGAGACCCAGTACTTC. Its protein product is CATTGGRDRETQYF.

The chain combines TRBV19 with TRBJ1-4; 7 bases line up with TRBD1. After removal of 5 bases from V and 2 bases from J, the junction contained 8 bases not matched to a gene. Germline-derived CDR1 and CDR2 are LNHDA and SQIVND (reference sequence). CDR3 length: 16 residues. CDR3 sequence reads: CASSFGPGGTNEKLFF. The DNA for the CDR3 is TGTGCCAGTAGTTTCGGACCAGGGGGTACTAATGAAAAACTGTTTTTT.

This chain links TRBV7-9 with TRBJ1-2; 7 bases map to TRBD1. In germline, CDR1 is SEHNR, CDR2 FQNEAQ (reference sequence). This CDR3 spans 17 amino acids. V lost 7 bases, J lost 0 bases, and 14 bases stayed unmatched. The CDR3 region has the DNA TGTGCCAGCATCCGACCCTCCCGGGGACAGACTAACTATGGCTACACCTTC. Its protein is CASIRPSRGQTNYGYTF.

This chain links TRBV25-1 with TRBJ2-7, with TRBD1 as a possible D gene (6 bases). The CDR3 has 15 residues. Germline CDR1 MGHDK, CDR2 SYGVNS. V lost 10 bases and J 9 bases, leaving 28 bases between the germline ends. The DNA of the CDR3 is TGTGCCAACGCACCCAGGGGTCCGGATTTCGACGGGCAGTACTTC. Translating it yields CANAPRGPDFDGQYF.

The genes are TRBV13 and TRBJ2-3; tentative D call: TRBD2 (6 bases). Germline assignment: CDR1 PRHDT and CDR2 FYEKMQ (reference sequence). Deletions cut 4 bases from V and 0 bases from J, with 17 bases between. This CDR3 comprises 17 residues. CDR3 amino acids: CASSSPGEAESTDTQYF. Here the CDR3 DNA reads TGTGCCAGCAGCTCCCCTGGGGAGGCGGAAAGCACAGATACGCAGTATTTT.

The chain uses TRBV27 and TRBJ1-1; D not resolved. Trimming removed 3 bases from V and 1 base from J, with 6 bases in between. Germline V gene lookup returns CDR1 MNHEY and CDR2 SMNVEV (reference sequence). The CDR3 loop spans 13 amino acids. This chain's CDR3 is CASSFNRNTEAFF. In DNA, the CDR3 is TGTGCCAGCAGTTTCAACAGGAACACTGAAGCTTTCTTT.

V usage is TRBV13 and J usage is TRBJ1-1; D may be TRBD1 (5 bases). The germline CDR1 and CDR2 sequences are PRHDT and FYEKMQ (reference sequence). V was cut by 5 bases and J by 5 bases, with 15 bases left in between. The CDR3 contains 14 residues. The CDR3 loop reads CASSTFGGETEAFF. The CDR3 DNA reads TGTGCCAGCAGCACCTTTGGGGGGGAAACTGAAGCTTTCTTT. Together with reference TRBV13 and TRBJ1-1, the CDR3 gives the full variable domain: AAGVIQSPRHLIKEKRETATLKCYPIPRHDTVYWYQQGPGQDPQFLISFYEKMQSDKGSIPDRFSAQQFSDYHSELNMSSLELGDSALYFCASSTFGGETEAFFGQGTRLTVV.

The chain has TRBV29-1 and TRBJ1-1; the D is unclear. Trimming shortened V by 5 bases and J by 0 bases, and 16 bases separated the two germline ends. The germline CDR1 and CDR2 sequences are SQVTM and ANQGSEA. This CDR3 has 15 amino acids. DNA for the CDR3: TGCAGCGTTACCCTCCGATACAGCCTGAACACTGAAGCTTTCTTT. It is translated as CSVTLRYSLNTEAFF.

The chain employs TRBV24-1 and TRBJ2-5; possible D gene TRBD2, 7 bases. Per the germline V gene, CDR1 is KGHDR and CDR2 is SFDVKD. V lost 1 base and J lost 2, with 10 bases in between. The CDR3 covers 15 residues. CDR3 sequence reads: CATSDLRGGQETQYF. Written as DNA, the CDR3 is TGTGCCACCAGTGATTTAAGGGGGGGACAAGAGACCCAGTACTTC.